The sample holds a few counts of the clone carrying this T cell receptor beta chain. This sample was included in a study of regulatory T cells in long-lasting Graves disease. Combining iRepertoire HTBI primers with Arm-PCR of CDR3 regions, the authors built TCR beta libraries. MiXCR was run by TCRdb on the multiplex PCR reads, yielding one entry per CDR3 protein. Here the sample spans around 450,000 distinct CDR3 sequences, 20% to 25% being singletons. The germline V gene encodes CDR1 MNHEY and CDR2 SVGAGI. Trimming took 2 bases from V and 8 from J, leaving 18 bases between them. The CDR3 extends over 15 amino acids. The time point was: persistent/refractory GD, antithyroid drugs over 5 years with positive TRAb. Extracted RNA from PBMCs served as the source of the TCR library. Approximately 9.9-milliliter peripheral blood samples went into EDTA tubes.

The sequencing here drew on peripheral blood mononuclear cells (PBMCs), taken when the disease was refractory, from a patient treated with antithyroid drugs. This receptor was taken from a female donor with Graves disease. V usage is TRBV6-5 and J usage is TRBJ1-1, with a tentative D call TRBD1 (6 bases). The CDR3 reads CASSYPGANDLEAFF. The CDR3 DNA follows: TGTGCCAGCAGTTACCCAGGGGCCAATGATTTAGAAGCTTTCTTT.